These 20 T cell receptor beta chains were all obtained from the same sample, sequenced in a study of shared clonotypes between healthy human individuals. Here immunoSEQ multiplex PCR was the method, and the copy in TCRdb shows in-frame clones only, minus some. The repertoire holds approximately 460,000 clones, with more than 70% as singletons. Specimen: PBMCs. The receptor source for this set is a woman in her forties in good health. Some clones in this sample may be carry-over from other donors' samples.

This clone was detected once. A far larger clone differs by one base, so this is likely a read error. The chain is built from TRBV5-1 and TRBJ1-3; TRBD1 matches at 8 bases. V trimming: 4 bases; J trimming: 2 bases; junction bases outside the gene matches: 5. This CDR3 is 15 amino acids long. Looked up from germline, CDR1 is SGHRS and CDR2 is YFSETQ. As DNA, the CDR3 is TGCGCCAGCAGCCAGGGGGCAGGGACTGGAAACACCATATATTTT. Translating gives CASSQGAGTGNTIYF.

The chain employs TRBV18 and TRBJ2-5; unclear D gene. Germline lookup yields CDR1 KGHSH and CDR2 LQKENI. The CDR3 totals 13 residues. V shed 8 bases and J shed 1 base, with 11 bases lying between them. CDR3 nucleotide sequence: TGTGCCAGCAAACGGGCCAGCCAAGAGACCCAGTACTTC. Translating gives CASKRASQETQYF.

This clone was found once. The V and J genes are TRBV18 and TRBJ2-3, with D perhaps TRBD1 or TRBD2 (5 bases each). Germline lookup yields CDR1 KGHSH and CDR2 LQKENI. The length of the CDR3 is 15 residues. Between the trimmed V and J ends, which lost 3 bases and 0 bases, there was a span of 10 bases. CDR3 coding DNA: TGTGCCAGCTCACCTCCGGGACCGAGCACAGATACGCAGTATTTT. It encodes CASSPPGPSTDTQYF.

The CDR3 loop reads CASSTTGTTYEQYF. The CDR3 DNA follows: TGCGCCAGCAGCACGACAGGCACGACCTACGAGCAGTACTTC. The V and J genes are TRBV5-1 and TRBJ2-7; weak D call: TRBD1 (6 bases). This CDR3 region has 14 residues. The germline CDR1 and CDR2 sequences are SGHRS and YFSETQ. V gave up 4 bases and J gave up 2 bases, with 13 bases separating them.

A remark on this clone: An end of the junction differs from the germline gene, which may be a read error. The chain carries TRBV7-7 and TRBJ2-1; no definite D call. The CDR3 totals 12 residues. Germline V CDR1 and CDR2: SSHAT, FNYEAQ (reference sequence). Here the CDR3 reads CASSTDGNEQFF. The CDR3 DNA follows: TGTGCTAGCAGCACTGACGGGAATGAGCAGTTCTTC.

The chain employs TRBV4-2 and TRBJ1-5; 8 bases are a match to TRBD1. Germline-derived CDR1 and CDR2 are LGHNA and YNFKEQ. Losses at the gene ends were 0 bases for V and 0 bases for J; bases not matched to a gene: 4. The CDR3 runs 17 residues. The CDR3 sequence is CASSQDRGLYSNQPQHF. The DNA for the CDR3 is TGTGCCAGCAGCCAAGACAGGGGGCTATATAGCAATCAGCCCCAGCATTTT.

This clone has just a few counts. CDR3 region: CASSHKRTGGPRGGYTF. DNA for the CDR3: TGTGCCAGCAGTCATAAAAGGACAGGGGGACCGCGAGGTGGCTACACCTTC. The rearrangement links TRBV28 to TRBJ1-2; 10 bases align to TRBD1. CDR1 is MDHEN, CDR2 SYDVKM, per germline. The CDR3 runs 17 residues. Trimming took 5 bases from V and 7 from J; bases not matched to a gene: 16.

V and J are TRBV4-3 and TRBJ2-4; the D is unclear. V was shortened by 4 bases and J by 3 bases, with 13 bases between the two germline ends. CDR1 and CDR2 (germline): LGHNA, YSLEER. The CDR3 contains 15 residues. Written as DNA, the CDR3 is TGCGCCAGCAGCCCCGTGGCGCTAGGCAAAAACATTCAGTACTTC. This encodes CASSPVALGKNIQYF.

This clone occurred many times. The rearrangement uses TRBV2 and TRBJ1-4; no reliable D call. Trimming shortened V by 10 bases and J by 2 bases, and 11 bases separated the two germline ends. Germline values: CDR1 SNHLY, CDR2 FYNNEI. The CDR3 is 13 amino acids. CDR3 DNA: TGTGCCACCCAGACAAGTACTAATGAAAAACTGTTTTTT. Its protein is CATQTSTNEKLFF.

As for this clone: This sequence is one base from a far larger clone and is likely a read error. For the CDR3, the DNA is TGCAGGGCCCAGGGGGGGATCTATGGCTACACCTTC. Residues: CRAQGGIYGYTF. The V call is TRBV29-1, the J call TRBJ1-2; 7 nucleotides align to TRBD1. The CDR3 consists of 12 residues. CDR1 and CDR2 from the germline V gene are SQVTM and ANQGSEA. The variable domain in full, with the rest retrieved from reference TRBV29-1 and TRBJ1-2, is SAVISQKPSRDICQRGTSLTIQCQVDSQVTMMFWYRQQPGQSLTLIATANQGSEATYESGFVIDKFPISRPNLTFSTLTVSNMSPEDSSIYLCRAQGGIYGYTFGSGTRLTVV.

This clone was seen more than once but under ten times. In DNA, the CDR3 is TGTGCCAGCAGTGAGACTAGAGAAGTGGATACGCAGTATTTT. It translates to CASSETREVDTQYF. V gene TRBV6-1 combines with J gene TRBJ2-3; tentative D call: TRBD2 (6 bases). The V end lost 3 bases, the J end lost 6 bases, and 13 bases lay between the germline ends. CDR1 is MNHNS, CDR2 SASEGT, per germline. The CDR3 length is 14 residues.

J is TRBJ2-3 and V is TRBV9; the match to TRBD2 covers 9 bases. Germline V gene sequence: CDR1 SGDLS, CDR2 YYNGEE. Losses at the gene ends were 1 base for V and 7 bases for J; bases not matched to a gene: 7. This CDR3 spans 15 amino acids. DNA for the CDR3: TGTGCCAGCAGCGTAAGGCGGGAGGGTGATTATACGCAGTATTTT. Translated, it gives CASSVRREGDYTQYF.

On this clone: Given a much more abundant clone one base away, this may be a read error. The chain is built from TRBV10-3 and TRBJ1-1; 9 bases line up with TRBD1. Per the germline V gene, CDR1 is ENHRY and CDR2 is SYGVKD. This CDR3 is built from 14 residues. The V and J ends lost 6 bases and 6 bases, in that order; junction bases with no gene match: 8. The CDR3 here is CAIRGGQGGPEAFF. DNA for the CDR3: TGTGCCATCAGAGGGGGACAGGGAGGTCCTGAAGCTTTCTTT.

The chain couples TRBV7-9 to TRBJ2-3; 8 bases align to TRBD2. The CDR3 loop spans 14 amino acids. With V trimmed by 1 base and J by 3 bases, 0 bases remained unmatched. CDR1 is SEHNR and CDR2 is FQNEAQ in the germline V gene (reference sequence). CDR3: CASSLGLATDTQYF. CDR3 nucleotide sequence: TGTGCCAGCAGCTTAGGACTAGCGACAGATACGCAGTATTTT.

A note on this clone: One base away lies a much larger clone, so this may be a sequencing read error. This specimen includes other DNA sequences encoding the same CDR3. This rearrangement joins TRBV6-6 to TRBJ2-3; no clear D. Per the germline V gene, CDR1 is MNHNY and CDR2 is SVGAGI (reference sequence). V was trimmed by 6 bases and J by 2 bases, leaving 18 bases between them. CDR3 size: 16 residues. DNA of the CDR3: TGTGCCAGCAGCTACGGTGACTCTTTCTTCACAGATACGCAGTATTTT. This codes for CASSYGDSFFTDTQYF.

This clone has a single count. This CDR3 reads CASSIQAYVVSDTQYF. CDR3 coding DNA: TGTGCCAGCAGCATACAGGCTTACGTCGTCTCAGATACGCAGTATTTT. This sequence joins TRBV7-2 and TRBJ2-3; the D gene is possibly TRBD1 (5 bases). The V gene's germline CDR1 is SGHTA and CDR2 FQGNSA. CDR3 length: 16 amino acids. Trimming pared 5 bases from V and 4 bases from J, leaving 19 bases between.

The chain is built from TRBV9 and TRBJ1-1, with D maybe TRBD1 (5 bases). The germline V and J ends were trimmed by 0 bases and 5 bases, with 11 bases remaining between them. The CDR3 loop spans 14 amino acids. Germline V gene sequence: CDR1 SGDLS, CDR2 YYNGEE. CDR3 DNA: TGTGCCAGCAGCGTAGATCTGCGACAGACTGAAGCTTTCTTT. This sequence encodes CASSVDLRQTEAFF. The full variable domain, its missing parts supplied by reference TRBV9 and TRBJ1-1, is DSGVTQTPKHLITATGQRVTLRCSPRSGDLSVYWYQQSLDQGLQFLIQYYNGEERAKGNILERFSAQQFPDLHSELNLSSLELGDSALYFCASSVDLRQTEAFFGQGTRLTVV.

The rearrangement links TRBV7-9 to TRBJ2-2; D may be TRBD2 (5 bases). Between the trimmed V and J ends, which lost 3 bases and 2 bases, there was a span of 16 bases. Germline values: CDR1 SEHNR, CDR2 FQNEAQ (reference sequence). This CDR3 is 17 amino acids long. CDR3: CASSFPASRRNTGELFF. CDR3 bases: TGTGCCAGCAGCTTCCCGGCTAGCAGAAGAAACACCGGGGAGCTGTTTTTT.

Details on this clone: This likely stems from a read error, as it lies one base from a far larger clone. The genes are TRBV28 and TRBJ1-1, with D tentatively TRBD1 (6 bases). The CDR3 has 14 amino acids. Germline V CDR1 and CDR2: MDHEN, SYDVKM. In nucleotides, the CDR3 is TGTACCAGCAGCGCAGCGGGGGGCATGTTAGAAGCTTTCTTT. Its protein product is CTSSAAGGMLEAFF.

The chain employs TRBV4-2 and TRBJ2-7; 7 nucleotides line up with TRBD1. The CDR3 has 16 amino acids. V trimming: 1 base; J trimming: 2 bases; junction bases outside the gene matches: 8. CDR1 LGHNA and CDR2 YNFKEQ come from the germline V gene. This chain's CDR3 is CASSQVGTETTYEQYF. The DNA for the CDR3 is TGTGCCAGCAGCCAAGTGGGGACAGAGACCACCTACGAGCAGTACTTC.